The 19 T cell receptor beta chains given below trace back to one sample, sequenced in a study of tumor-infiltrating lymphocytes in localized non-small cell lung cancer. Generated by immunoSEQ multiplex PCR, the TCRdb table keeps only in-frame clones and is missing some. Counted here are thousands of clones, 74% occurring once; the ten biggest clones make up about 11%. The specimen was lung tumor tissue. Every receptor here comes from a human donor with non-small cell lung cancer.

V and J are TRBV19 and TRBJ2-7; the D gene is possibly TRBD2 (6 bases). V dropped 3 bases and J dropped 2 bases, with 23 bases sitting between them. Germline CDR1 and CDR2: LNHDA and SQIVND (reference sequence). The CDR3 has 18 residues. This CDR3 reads CASSMVPRGTWTAYEQYF. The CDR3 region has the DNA TGTGCCAGTAGTATGGTCCCTCGGGGGACCTGGACCGCCTACGAGCAGTACTTC.

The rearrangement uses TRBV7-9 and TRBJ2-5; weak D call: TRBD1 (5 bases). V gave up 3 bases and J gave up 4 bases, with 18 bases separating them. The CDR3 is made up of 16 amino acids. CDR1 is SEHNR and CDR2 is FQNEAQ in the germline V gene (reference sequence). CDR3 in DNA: TGTGCCAGCAGCTTGTTTCTGGGGCCGGTTGGAGAGACCCAGTACTTC. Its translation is CASSLFLGPVGETQYF. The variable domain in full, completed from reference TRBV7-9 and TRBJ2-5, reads DTGVSQNPRHKITKRGQNVTFRCDPISEHNRLYWYRQTLGQGPEFLTYFQNEAQLEKSRLLSDRFSAERPKGSFSTLEIQRTEQGDSAMYLCASSLFLGPVGETQYFGPGTRLLVL.

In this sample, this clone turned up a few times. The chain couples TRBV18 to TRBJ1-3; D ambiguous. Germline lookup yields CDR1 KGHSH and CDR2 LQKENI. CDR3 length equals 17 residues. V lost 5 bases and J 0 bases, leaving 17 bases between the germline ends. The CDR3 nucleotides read TGTGCCAGCTCAGAGATACCGGCCAGAAACTCTGGAAACACCATATATTTT. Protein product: CASSEIPARNSGNTIYF.

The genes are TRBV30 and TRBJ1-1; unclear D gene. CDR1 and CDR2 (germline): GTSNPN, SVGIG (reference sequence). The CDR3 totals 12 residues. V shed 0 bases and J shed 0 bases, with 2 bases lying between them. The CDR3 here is CAWSVLNTEAFF. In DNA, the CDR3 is TGTGCCTGGAGTGTACTGAACACTGAAGCTTTCTTT.

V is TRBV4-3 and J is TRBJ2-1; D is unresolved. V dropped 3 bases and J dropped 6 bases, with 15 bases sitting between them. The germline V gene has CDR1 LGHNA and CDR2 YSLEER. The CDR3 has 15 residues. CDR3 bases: TGCGCCAGCAGCCACACTACGAAGTCCCCCAATGAGCAGTTCTTC. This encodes CASSHTTKSPNEQFF.

The CDR3 reads CASSPGGTNYGYTF. CDR3 nucleotide sequence: TGCGCCAGCAGCCCGGGAGGGACTAACTATGGCTACACCTTC. The chain combines TRBV10-1 with TRBJ1-2; no clear D gene. V lost 6 bases and J lost 0, with 11 bases in between. Germline CDR1 and CDR2: WNHNN and SYGVQD (reference sequence). The CDR3 contains 14 residues.

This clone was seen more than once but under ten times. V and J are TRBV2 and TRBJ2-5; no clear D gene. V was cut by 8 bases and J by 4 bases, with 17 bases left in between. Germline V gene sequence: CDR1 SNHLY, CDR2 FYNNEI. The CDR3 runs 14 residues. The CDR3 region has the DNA TGTGCCAGCGCAATCCGTGTGGGTCGAGAGACCCAGTACTTC. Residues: CASAIRVGRETQYF.

This chain's CDR3 is CASREQGPKNIQYF. CDR3 coding DNA: TGTGCCTCTAGGGAACAGGGACCCAAAAACATTCAGTACTTC. This sequence joins TRBV19 and TRBJ2-4, with a tentative D call TRBD1 (6 bases). CDR1 and CDR2 (germline): LNHDA, SQIVND (reference sequence). This CDR3 comprises 14 residues. Trimming shortened V by 11 bases and J by 2 bases, and 16 bases separated the two germline ends.

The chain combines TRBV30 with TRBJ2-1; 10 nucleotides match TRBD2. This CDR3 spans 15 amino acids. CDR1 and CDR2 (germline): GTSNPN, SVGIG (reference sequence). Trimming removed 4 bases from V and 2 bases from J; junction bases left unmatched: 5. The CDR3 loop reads CAWTVTSGAYNEQFF. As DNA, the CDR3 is TGTGCCTGGACGGTTACTAGCGGGGCCTACAATGAGCAGTTCTTC.

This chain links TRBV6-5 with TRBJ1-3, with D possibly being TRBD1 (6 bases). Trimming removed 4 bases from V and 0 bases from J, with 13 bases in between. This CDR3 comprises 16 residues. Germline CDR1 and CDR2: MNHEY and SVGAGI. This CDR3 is CASSFGQPNSGNTIYF. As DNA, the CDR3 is TGTGCCAGCAGTTTTGGACAGCCTAACTCTGGAAACACCATATATTTT.

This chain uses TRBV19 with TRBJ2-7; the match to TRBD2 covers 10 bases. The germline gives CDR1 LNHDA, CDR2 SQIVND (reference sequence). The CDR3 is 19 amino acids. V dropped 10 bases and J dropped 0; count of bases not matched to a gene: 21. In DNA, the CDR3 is TGTGCCACCACGCCCCCTCGCCCTAGCGGGGGCCCGAGCTCCTACGAGCAGTACTTC. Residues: CATTPPRPSGGPSSYEQYF.

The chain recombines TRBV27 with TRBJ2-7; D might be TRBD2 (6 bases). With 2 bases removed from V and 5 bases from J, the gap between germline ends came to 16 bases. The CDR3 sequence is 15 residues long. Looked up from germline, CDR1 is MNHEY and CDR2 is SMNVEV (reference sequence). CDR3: CASSLNRLGGNEQYF. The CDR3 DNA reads TGTGCCAGCAGTTTAAACCGTCTCGGCGGGAACGAGCAGTACTTC.

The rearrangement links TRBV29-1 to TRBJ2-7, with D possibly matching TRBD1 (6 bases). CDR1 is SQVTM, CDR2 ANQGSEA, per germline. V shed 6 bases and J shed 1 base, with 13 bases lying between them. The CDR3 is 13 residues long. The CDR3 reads CSVSEGTSYEQYF. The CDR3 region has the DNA TGCAGCGTCTCAGAGGGGACATCCTACGAGCAGTACTTC.

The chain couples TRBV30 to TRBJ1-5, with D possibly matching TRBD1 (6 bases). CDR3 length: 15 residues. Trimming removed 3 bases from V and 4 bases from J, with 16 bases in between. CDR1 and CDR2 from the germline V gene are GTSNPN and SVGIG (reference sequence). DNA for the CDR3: TGTGCCTGGAGAAATCCGGGGGCCAGAAATCAGCCCCAGCATTTT. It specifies CAWRNPGARNQPQHF.

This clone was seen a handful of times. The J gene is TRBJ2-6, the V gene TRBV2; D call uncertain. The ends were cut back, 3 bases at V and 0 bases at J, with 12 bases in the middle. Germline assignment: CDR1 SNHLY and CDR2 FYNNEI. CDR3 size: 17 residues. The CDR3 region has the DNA TGTGCCAGCAGTGACATTCAGACGTACTCTGGGGCCAACGTCCTGACTTTC. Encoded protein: CASSDIQTYSGANVLTF.

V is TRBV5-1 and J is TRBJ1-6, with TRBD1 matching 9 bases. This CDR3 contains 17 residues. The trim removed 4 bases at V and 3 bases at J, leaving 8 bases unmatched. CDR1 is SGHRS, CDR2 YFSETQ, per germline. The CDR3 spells CASSNRDRDGYNSPLHF. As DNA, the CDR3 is TGCGCCAGCAGCAACCGGGACAGGGATGGCTATAATTCACCCCTCCACTTT. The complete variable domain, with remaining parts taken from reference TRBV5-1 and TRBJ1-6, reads KAGVTQTPRYLIKTRGQQVTLSCSPISGHRSVSWYQQTPGQGLQFLFEYFSETQRNKGNFPGRFSGRQFSNSRSEMNVSTLELGDSALYLCASSNRDRDGYNSPLHFGNGTRLTVT.

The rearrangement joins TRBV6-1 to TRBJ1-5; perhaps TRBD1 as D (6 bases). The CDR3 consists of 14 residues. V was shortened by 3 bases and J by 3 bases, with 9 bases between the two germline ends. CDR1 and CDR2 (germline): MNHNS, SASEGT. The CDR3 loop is CASSESGVNQPQHF. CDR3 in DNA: TGTGCCAGCAGTGAGTCAGGGGTCAATCAGCCCCAGCATTTT.

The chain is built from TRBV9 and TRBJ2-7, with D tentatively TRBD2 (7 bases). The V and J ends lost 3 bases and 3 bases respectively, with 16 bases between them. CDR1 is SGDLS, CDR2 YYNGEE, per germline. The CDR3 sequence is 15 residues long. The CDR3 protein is CASSGNIRGGYEQYF. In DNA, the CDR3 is TGTGCCAGCAGCGGCAACATTAGGGGGGGCTACGAGCAGTACTTC.

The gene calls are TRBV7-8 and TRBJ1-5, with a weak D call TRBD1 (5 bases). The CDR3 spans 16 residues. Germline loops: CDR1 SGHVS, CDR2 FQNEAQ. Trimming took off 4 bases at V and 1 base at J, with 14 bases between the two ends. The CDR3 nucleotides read TGTGCCAGCAGCTCCCTTAGGACATTAAGCAATCAGCCCCAGCATTTT. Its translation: CASSSLRTLSNQPQHF.